The sequence of this T cell receptor (beta chain) was determined in a study of shared clonotypes between healthy human individuals. This CDR3 comprises 15 residues. After removal of 5 bases from V and 6 bases from J, the junction contained 7 bases not matched to a gene. From germline, CDR1 is LNHDA and CDR2 SQIVND (reference sequence). Donors were Caucasian adults residing in Nashville, Tennessee, USA. General study results and limits: Clonotype sharing levels among donors were expected to vary with sequencing depth.

Sequencing used immunoSEQ multiplex PCR; TCRdb keeps in-frame clones, though not all of them. This table has some 1.5 million clones, over 95% appearing once. A remark on this clone: Its target is unknown.

The sample taken for sequencing was naive CD4+ T cells sorted from blood. This sample's subset: CD45RA+ positively selected. The chain has TRBV19 and TRBJ2-2; TRBD1 matches 9 bases. This receptor was identified in a man aged 25-40 years in good health. In DNA, the CDR3 is TGTGCCAGTAGTGTCGGGACAGGGAGAGCCGGGGAGCTGTTTTTT. It is translated as CASSVGTGRAGELFF.